The rows below give T cell receptor beta chains drawn from one sample of a study of CD8+ T cells in alopecia areata. Clones were read by immunoSEQ multiplex PCR, and TCRdb kept only the in-frame ones, dropping some. The sample consists of about 150,000 clones, roughly 44% of them appearing once. The sequencing sample was made of CD4+ T cells sorted from blood. The receptor source for this set is a human donor with alopecia areata. The CDR3 runs from the conserved cysteine through the conserved F or W. The order of the fields is J gene, V gene, CDR3 length, D gene, clone size, CDR3 protein, CDR3 DNA. The D gene is left open where the match is weak. Clone size is shown for a subset of rows, as once, few, many or a class of expanded clone.

TRBJ2-5	TRBV6-6	13	NA	few	CASSAIVRETQYF	TGTGCCAGCAGTGCTATTGTAAGGGAGACCCAGTACTTC
TRBJ2-7	TRBV4-2	14	NA	NA	CASSTQTVPYEQYF	TGTGCCAGCAGCACCCAGACCGTCCCCTACGAGCAGTACTTC
TRBJ2-7	TRBV27	14	NA	NA	CASSFDIYSYEQYF	TGTGCCAGCAGTTTCGACATCTACTCCTACGAGCAGTACTTC
TRBJ1-1	TRBV29-1	11	NA	NA	CSANRASEAFF	TGCAGCGCAAACAGGGCCAGCGAAGCTTTCTTT
TRBJ2-1	TRBV7-3	13	NA	NA	CASSLFEYNEQFF	TGTGCCAGCAGCCTCTTCGAGTACAATGAGCAGTTCTTC
TRBJ1-5	TRBV19	13	NA	few	CASSTQGFQPQHF	TGTGCCAGTAGTACTCAGGGTTTCCAGCCCCAGCATTTT
TRBJ2-7	TRBV6-5	15	NA	NA	CASSPTAGADLEQYF	TGTGCCAGCAGTCCCACGGCCGGAGCGGACCTTGAGCAGTACTTC
TRBJ2-7	TRBV18	15	NA	NA	CASSPPSGASREQYF	TGTGCCAGCTCACCACCCTCAGGGGCATCTCGGGAGCAGTACTTC
TRBJ2-1	TRBV5-1	17	TRBD2	NA	CASSLVGLAGGDNEQFF	TGCGCCAGCAGCTTGGTGGGACTAGCGGGAGGGGACAATGAGCAGTTCTTC
TRBJ2-3	TRBV7-6	17	TRBD2	NA	CASSLVAGGISTDTQYF	TGTGCCAGCAGCTTAGTTGCGGGAGGCATAAGCACAGATACGCAGTATTTT
TRBJ1-5	TRBV6-5	13	NA	NA	CASGPYSNQPQHF	TGTGCCAGCGGACCGTATAGCAATCAGCCCCAGCATTTT
TRBJ2-5	TRBV9	14	TRBD1	NA	CASSASGGQETQYF	TGTGCCAGCAGCGCCTCAGGGGGCCAAGAGACCCAGTACTTC
TRBJ2-2	TRBV5-1	15	NA	NA	CASSLMRAGTGELFF	TGCGCCAGCAGCTTGATGAGGGCCGGCACCGGGGAGCTGTTTTTT
TRBJ2-2	TRBV11-2	17	TRBD2	NA	CASSLDLAGGPAGELFF	TGTGCCAGCAGCTTAGATCTAGCGGGAGGGCCAGCCGGGGAGCTGTTTTTT
TRBJ2-7	TRBV9	14	NA	NA	CASSVGGVSYEQYF	TGTGCCAGCAGCGTTGGGGGAGTCTCCTACGAGCAGTACTTC
TRBJ1-1	TRBV7-9	14	TRBD1	NA	CASSTGTANTEAFF	TGTGCCAGCAGTACCGGGACAGCTAACACTGAAGCTTTCTTT
TRBJ1-2	TRBV29-1	10	NA	NA	CSVEREGYTF	TGCAGCGTTGAAAGGGAGGGCTACACCTTC
TRBJ2-1	TRBV27	15	NA	NA	CASSHRDWDYNEQFF	TGTGCCAGCAGTCACCGGGACTGGGACTACAATGAGCAGTTCTTC
TRBJ1-2	TRBV27	15	NA	NA	CASSAWSGRGYGYTF	TGTGCCAGCAGTGCCTGGTCCGGCAGGGGATATGGCTACACCTTC
TRBJ2-1	TRBV18	15	TRBD1	few	CASSPRDRGGYEQFF	TGTGCCAGCTCACCACGAGACAGGGGTGGATATGAGCAGTTCTTC
TRBJ2-7	TRBV29-1	12	NA	NA	CSATQGQTEQYF	TGCAGCGCGACCCAAGGACAGACGGAGCAGTACTTC
TRBJ2-7	TRBV18	14	TRBD2	few	CASSPSGTSYEQYF	TGTGCCAGCTCACCTAGCGGGACCTCCTACGAGCAGTACTTC
TRBJ1-2	TRBV2	14	NA	NA	CASSLELLNYGYTF	TGTGCCAGCAGCTTGGAACTACTTAACTATGGCTACACCTTC
TRBJ2-3	TRBV9	15	TRBD2	few	CASSLAGVKKDTQYF	TGTGCCAGCAGTTTAGCGGGAGTGAAGAAAGATACGCAGTATTTT
TRBJ2-5	TRBV29-1	13	NA	few	CSVRGQYQETQYF	TGCAGCGTTCGGGGCCAGTATCAAGAGACCCAGTACTTC
TRBJ2-3	TRBV29-1	12	NA	few	CSAIADTDTQYF	TGCAGCGCCATAGCGGACACAGATACGCAGTATTTT
TRBJ1-5	TRBV19	16	TRBD1	NA	CASSVDRGKINQPQHF	TGTGCCAGTAGTGTCGACAGGGGAAAGATCAATCAGCCCCAGCATTTT
TRBJ1-2	TRBV28	14	TRBD1	NA	CASSPGDRVYGYTF	TGTGCCAGCAGCCCAGGGGACAGGGTTTATGGCTACACCTTC
TRBJ2-2	TRBV19	15	TRBD1	few	CASSITGTGIGELFF	TGTGCCAGTAGTATCACCGGGACAGGGATCGGGGAGCTGTTTTTT
TRBJ2-2	TRBV9	19	TRBD2	NA	CASSVDSRVGSGRNGELFF	TGTGCCAGCAGCGTAGACAGCAGGGTGGGTAGCGGGAGAAACGGGGAGCTGTTTTTT
TRBJ2-5	TRBV11-2	15	NA	few	CASSFRGGGQETQYF	TGTGCCAGCAGCTTCCGAGGGGGGGGCCAAGAGACCCAGTACTTC
TRBJ2-7	TRBV30	14	TRBD2	NA	CAWRKPSGVYEQYF	TGTGCCTGGAGGAAACCCAGCGGGGTTTACGAGCAGTACTTC